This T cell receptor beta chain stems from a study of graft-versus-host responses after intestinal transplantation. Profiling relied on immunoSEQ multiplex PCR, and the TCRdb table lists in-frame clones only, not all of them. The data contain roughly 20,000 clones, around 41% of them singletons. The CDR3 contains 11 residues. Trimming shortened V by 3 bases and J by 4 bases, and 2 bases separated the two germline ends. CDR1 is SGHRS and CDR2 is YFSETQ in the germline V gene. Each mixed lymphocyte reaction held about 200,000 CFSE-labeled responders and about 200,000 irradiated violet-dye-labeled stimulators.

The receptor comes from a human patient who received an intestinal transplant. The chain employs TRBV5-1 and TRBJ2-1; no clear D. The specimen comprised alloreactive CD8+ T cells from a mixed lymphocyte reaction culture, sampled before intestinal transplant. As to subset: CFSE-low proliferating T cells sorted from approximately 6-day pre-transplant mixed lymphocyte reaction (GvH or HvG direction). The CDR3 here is CASSSYNEQFF. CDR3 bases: TGCGCCAGCAGCTCGTACAATGAGCAGTTCTTC.